The 6 T cell receptor beta chains presented below share a single source sample, sequenced in a study of CD8 T cells in ankylosing spondylitis. A single record per CDR3 protein comes from TCRdb applying MiXCR to the 5' RACE reads. The sample includes around 230,000 distinct CDR3 sequences, 8.2% of them seen just once. The specimen was blood, either unsorted or a sorted T cell fraction (not recorded which). Receptor source: a female donor with ankylosing spondylitis or in good health (not recorded which).

This clonotype appeared many times. The V gene is TRBV3-1, the J gene TRBJ2-1; D perhaps matches TRBD2 (6 bases). Germline V gene sequence: CDR1 LGHDT, CDR2 YNNKEL (reference sequence). CDR3 length: 15 residues. Trimming cost V 1 base and J 7 bases, with 14 bases left between them. The CDR3 sequence is CASSQGTSQRNEQFF. Written as DNA, the CDR3 is TGTGCCAGCAGCCAAGGAACTAGCCAGAGGAATGAGCAGTTCTTC.

This clonotype was counted ten times or more. This rearrangement joins TRBV5-1 to TRBJ1-4, with 8 bases lining up with TRBD1. The CDR3 is 15 residues long. The V gene end was trimmed by 0 bases and the J gene end by 6 bases; junction bases not matched to a gene: 4. CDR1 and CDR2 from the germline V gene are SGHRS and YFSETQ. This CDR3 is CASSLVGQEDEKLFF. As DNA, the CDR3 is TGCGCCAGCAGCTTGGTGGGACAGGAGGATGAAAAACTGTTTTTT.

The table lists this clonotype with many counts. CDR3 loop: CASSESSRTGYGYTF. The CDR3 nucleotides are TGCGCCAGCAGTGAGTCCTCTCGGACAGGGTATGGCTACACCTTC. The V gene is TRBV10-2, the J gene TRBJ1-2; TRBD1 agrees at 8 bases. Germline V gene data show CDR1 as WSHSY and CDR2 as SAAADI. The CDR3 spans 15 residues. Trimming removed 0 bases from V and 5 bases from J; junction bases left unmatched: 5.

This clonotype appeared many times. V usage is TRBV20-1 and J usage is TRBJ2-1, with 7 nucleotides matching TRBD2. The CDR3 runs to 15 residues. Germline CDR1 DFQATT, CDR2 SNEGSKA (reference sequence). The V segment lost 4 bases and the J segment 0 bases; nucleotides outside the gene matches: 6. CDR3 loop: CSATQRGYSYNEQFF. The CDR3, as DNA: TGCAGTGCTACCCAGCGGGGCTACTCCTACAATGAGCAGTTCTTC.

Ten or more counts support this clonotype. The chain recombines TRBV29-1 with TRBJ1-1, with D possibly matching TRBD1 (6 bases). CDR3 length: 13 amino acids. Trimming took 4 bases from V and 5 from J, leaving 14 bases between them. Germline V lookup: CDR1 SQVTM, CDR2 ANQGSEA. The CDR3 nucleotides are TGCAGCGTTGTGGCTGGGGGCGGAACTGAAGCTTTCTTT. Translation gives CSVVAGGGTEAFF.

The table lists this clonotype with many counts. The chain carries TRBV12-3 or TRBV12-4 and TRBJ1-5; D call uncertain. V lost 8 bases and J lost 1, with 12 bases in between. This CDR3 is 14 amino acids long. The CDR3 DNA is TGTGCCAGCTCCCCGAGCAGAAGCAATCAGCCCCAGCATTTT. Protein sequence: CASSPSRSNQPQHF.